This T cell receptor beta chain was sequenced in a study of vaccination and CD4 T cells after COVID-19. This clonotype showed up just a few times. Antigen specificity is unknown. Oncomine TCR Beta short-read sequencing was applied to DNA from cultured CD4+ T cells. Via MiXCR, TCRdb re-called the PCR reads, giving one row per CDR3 protein. The sample shows tens of thousands of distinct CDR3 sequences, 28% of them seen only once. The time point: late sampling 161 to 241 days after vaccination in three convalescent patients. Treatment of the sample: 10-day PBMC culture with coronavirus spike peptide pools or control peptides (ViraFEST assay). The receptor was isolated from a human donor who had recovered from COVID-19. The specimen comprised CD4+ T cells from blood, cultured in vitro, sampled about 7 months after SARS-CoV-2 vaccination.

In DNA form, the CDR3 reads TGTGCCAGCAGTTTATTGTCTAGCGCACGGGGCGAGCAGTACTTC. Translating it yields CASSLLSSARGEQYF. V gene TRBV28 combines with J gene TRBJ2-7, with a tentative D call TRBD2 (6 bases). V dropped 1 base and J dropped 6 bases, with 16 bases sitting between them. CDR1 is MDHEN, CDR2 SYDVKM, per germline. CDR3 length equals 15 residues.